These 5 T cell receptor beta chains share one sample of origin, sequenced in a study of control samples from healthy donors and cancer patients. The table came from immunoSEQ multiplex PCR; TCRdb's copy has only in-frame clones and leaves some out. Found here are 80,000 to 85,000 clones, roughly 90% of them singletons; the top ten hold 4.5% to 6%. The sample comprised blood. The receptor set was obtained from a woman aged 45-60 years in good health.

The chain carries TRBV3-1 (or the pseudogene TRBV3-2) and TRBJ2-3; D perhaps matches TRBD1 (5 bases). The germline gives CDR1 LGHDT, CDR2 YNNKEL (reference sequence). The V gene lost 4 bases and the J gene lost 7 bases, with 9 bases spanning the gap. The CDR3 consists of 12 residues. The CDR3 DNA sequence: TGTGCCAGCAGCCGAGGACACTATACGCAGTATTTT. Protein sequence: CASSRGHYTQYF.

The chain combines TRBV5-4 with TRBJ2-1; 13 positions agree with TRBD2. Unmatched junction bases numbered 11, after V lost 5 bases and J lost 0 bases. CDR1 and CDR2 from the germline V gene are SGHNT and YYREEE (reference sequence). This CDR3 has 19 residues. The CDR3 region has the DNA TGTGCCAGCAGTCCGGGGACTAGCGGGGTCCTTTTCTCCTACAATGAGCAGTTCTTC. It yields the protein CASSPGTSGVLFSYNEQFF.

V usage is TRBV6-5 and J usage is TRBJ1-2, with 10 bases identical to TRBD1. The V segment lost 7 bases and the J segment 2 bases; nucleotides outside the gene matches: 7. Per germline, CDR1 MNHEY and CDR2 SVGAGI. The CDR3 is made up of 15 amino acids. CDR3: CASTGQGVVNYGYTF. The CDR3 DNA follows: TGTGCCAGCACCGGACAGGGGGTTGTAAACTATGGCTACACCTTC.

CDR3 DNA sequence: TGTGCCAGCAGCGGGACAGGGGGCGGCACTGAAGCTTTCTTT. Its translation: CASSGTGGGTEAFF. This chain links TRBV11-3 with TRBJ1-1; 12 nucleotides match TRBD1. The CDR3 has 14 residues. Germline V CDR1 and CDR2: SGHNT, YENEEA. V lost 5 bases and J lost 4; bases outside the gene matches: 2.

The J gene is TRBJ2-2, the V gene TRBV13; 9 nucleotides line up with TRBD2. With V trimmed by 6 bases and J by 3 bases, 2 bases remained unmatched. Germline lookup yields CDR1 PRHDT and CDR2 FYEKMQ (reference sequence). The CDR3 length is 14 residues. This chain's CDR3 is CASRRGGYTGELFF. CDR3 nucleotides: TGTGCCAGCAGGCGGGGGGGATACACCGGGGAGCTGTTTTTT. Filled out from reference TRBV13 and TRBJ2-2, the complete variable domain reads AAGVIQSPRHLIKEKRETATLKCYPIPRHDTVYWYQQGPGQDPQFLISFYEKMQSDKGSIPDRFSAQQFSDYHSELNMSSLELGDSALYFCASRRGGYTGELFFGEGSRLTVL.